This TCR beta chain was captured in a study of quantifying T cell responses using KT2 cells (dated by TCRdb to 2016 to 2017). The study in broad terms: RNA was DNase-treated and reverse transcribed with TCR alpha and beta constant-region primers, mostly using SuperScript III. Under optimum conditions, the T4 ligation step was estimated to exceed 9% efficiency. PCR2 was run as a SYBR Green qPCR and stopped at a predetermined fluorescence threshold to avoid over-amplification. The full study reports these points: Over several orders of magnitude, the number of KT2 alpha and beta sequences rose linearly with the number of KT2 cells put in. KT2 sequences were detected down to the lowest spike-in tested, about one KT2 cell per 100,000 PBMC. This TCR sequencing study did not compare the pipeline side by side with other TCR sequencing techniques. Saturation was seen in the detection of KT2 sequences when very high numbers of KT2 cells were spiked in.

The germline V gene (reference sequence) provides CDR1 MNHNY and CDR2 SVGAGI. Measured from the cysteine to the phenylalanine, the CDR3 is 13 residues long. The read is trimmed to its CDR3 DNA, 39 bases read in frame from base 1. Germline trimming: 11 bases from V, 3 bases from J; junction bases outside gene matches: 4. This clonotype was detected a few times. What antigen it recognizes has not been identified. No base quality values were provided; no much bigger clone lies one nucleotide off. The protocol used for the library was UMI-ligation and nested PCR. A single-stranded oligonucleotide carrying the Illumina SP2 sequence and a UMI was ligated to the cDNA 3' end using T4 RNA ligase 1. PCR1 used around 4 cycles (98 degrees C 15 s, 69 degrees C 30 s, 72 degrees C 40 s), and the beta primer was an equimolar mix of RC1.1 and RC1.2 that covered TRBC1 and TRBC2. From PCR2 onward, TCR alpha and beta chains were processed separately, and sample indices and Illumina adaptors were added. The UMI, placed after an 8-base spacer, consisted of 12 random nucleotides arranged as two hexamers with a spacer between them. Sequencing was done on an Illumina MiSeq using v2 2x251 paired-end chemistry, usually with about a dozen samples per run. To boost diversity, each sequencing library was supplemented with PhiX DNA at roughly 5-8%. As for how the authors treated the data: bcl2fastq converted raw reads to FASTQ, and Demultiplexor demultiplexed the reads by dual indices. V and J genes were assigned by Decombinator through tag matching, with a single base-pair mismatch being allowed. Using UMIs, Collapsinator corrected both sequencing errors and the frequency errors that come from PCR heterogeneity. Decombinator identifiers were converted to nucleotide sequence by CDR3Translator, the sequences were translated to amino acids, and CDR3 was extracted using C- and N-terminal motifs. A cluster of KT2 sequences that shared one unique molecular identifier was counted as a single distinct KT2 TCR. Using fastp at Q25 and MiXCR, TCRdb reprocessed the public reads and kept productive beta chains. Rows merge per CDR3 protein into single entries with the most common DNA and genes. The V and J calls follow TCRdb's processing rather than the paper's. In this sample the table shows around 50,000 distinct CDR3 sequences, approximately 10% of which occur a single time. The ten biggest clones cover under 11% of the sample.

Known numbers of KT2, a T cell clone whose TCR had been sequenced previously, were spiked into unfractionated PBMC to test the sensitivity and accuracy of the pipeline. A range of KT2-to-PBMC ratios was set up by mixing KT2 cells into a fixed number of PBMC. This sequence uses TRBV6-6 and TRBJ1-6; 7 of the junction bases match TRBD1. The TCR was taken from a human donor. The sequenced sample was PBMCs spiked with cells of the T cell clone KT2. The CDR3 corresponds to CAGTGVYNSPLHF. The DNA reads TGTGCCGGCACAGGGGTCTATAATTCACCCCTCCACTTT.